One and the same sample provided the 17 T cell receptor beta chains below, sequenced in a study of metastatic and nonmetastatic thyroid tumors. Prior to thyroid surgery, none of the patients had received any treatment. TCRdb re-called the PCR reads via MiXCR. The sample records 32,000 or so clones, 15% to 20% being singletons. The source material was blood. These receptors were collected from a male donor with papillary thyroid cancer or a benign thyroid nodule (not recorded which). Some clones in this sample may be carry-over from other donors' samples.

This clone was recorded at least ten times. A much more abundant neighbour one base away suggests this may be a read error. The CDR3 coding sequence is TGTGCCAGCAGCCGACAGGGAAACTCCCACGAGCAGTACTTC. Protein product: CASSRQGNSHEQYF. The chain links TRBV6-1 to TRBJ2-7; TRBD1 matches at 7 bases. This CDR3 contains 14 residues. CDR1 is MNHNS and CDR2 is SASEGT in the germline V gene.

This clone showed up many times. The J gene is TRBJ1-1, the V gene TRBV12-3 or TRBV12-4; D gene uncertain. CDR3 size: 13 residues. The V gene lost 5 bases and the J gene lost 11 bases, with 18 bases spanning the gap. This CDR3 is CASSPTAGGVAFF. The DNA of the CDR3 is TGTGCCAGCAGTCCCACCGCGGGCGGGGTGGCTTTCTTT.

Note on this clone: The germline gene is not matched at one end of the junction; a read error may be the cause. The chain couples TRBV24-1 to TRBJ2-1; TRBD1 or TRBD2 may be the D gene (5 bases each). The CDR3 sequence is 13 residues long. CDR1 is KGHDR, CDR2 SFDVKD, per germline. The CDR3 region is CATSDLSGIERFF. CDR3 nucleotide sequence: TGTGCCACCAGTGATTTATCAGGGATCGAGCGGTTCTTT.

For this clone: The junction and the germline gene differ at one end; a read error may be behind it. The chain links TRBV20-1 to TRBJ2-2; D might be TRBD1 or TRBD2, each matching 5 bases. The length of the CDR3 is 14 residues. Per the germline V gene, CDR1 is DFQATT and CDR2 is SNEGSKA (reference sequence). The CDR3 protein is CSPILDSNTGDLFF. In DNA form, the CDR3 reads TGCAGTCCTATTCTGGACTCGAACACCGGGGACCTGTTTTTT.

The chain joins TRBV20-1 to TRBJ1-1; D call uncertain. The V and J ends lost 0 bases and 4 bases respectively, with 12 bases between them. Per germline, CDR1 DFQATT and CDR2 SNEGSKA (reference sequence). CDR3 length: 14 amino acids. The CDR3 sequence: CSARDPGISTEAFF. CDR3 DNA sequence: TGCAGTGCTAGAGACCCTGGGATCTCCACTGAAGCTTTCTTT.

This clone is judged medium-sized. V and J are TRBV5-1 and TRBJ2-3; D is possibly TRBD1 (6 bases). Trimming left V 6 bases short and J 5 bases short, with 19 bases between. The germline V gene encodes CDR1 SGHRS and CDR2 YFSETQ. The CDR3 sequence is 15 residues long. The CDR3 region has the DNA TGCGCCAGCAACAGGGCGGCTGGGCGTGGAGATACGCAGTATTTT. This encodes CASNRAAGRGDTQYF. The whole variable domain, remainder taken from reference TRBV5-1 and TRBJ2-3, is KAGVTQTPRYLIKTRGQQVTLSCSPISGHRSVSWYQQTPGQGLQFLFEYFSETQRNKGNFPGRFSGRQFSNSRSEMNVSTLELGDSALYLCASNRAAGRGDTQYFGPGTRLTVL.

The CDR3 sequence is CASKREGTGSYEQYF. The DNA for the CDR3 is TGTGCCAGCAAAAGAGAGGGGACGGGATCCTACGAGCAGTACTTC. The chain is built from TRBV6-1 and TRBJ2-7; D possibly uses TRBD1 or TRBD2 (5 bases each). The CDR3 consists of 15 residues. Germline CDR1 reads MNHNS; CDR2 reads SASEGT. V was pared by 7 bases and J by 1 base, with 17 bases between.

In its sample, this clone ranks as large (0.1 to 1%). CDR3 in DNA: TGTGCCAGCGGACTGAGGGATGGCTACACCTTC. Translation: CASGLRDGYTF. V usage is TRBV25-1 and J usage is TRBJ1-2; the D is unclear. Between the trimmed V and J ends, which lost 8 bases and 6 bases, there was a span of 10 bases. This CDR3 is built from 11 residues. CDR1 is MGHDK and CDR2 is SYGVNS in the germline V gene.

Of note for this clone: The junction shows a germline mismatch at one end, possibly a read error. This chain uses TRBV5-8 with TRBJ2-5; D may be TRBD2 (6 bases). This CDR3 is 16 amino acids long. CDR1 is SGHTS, CDR2 YDEGEE, per germline. The DNA for the CDR3 is TGTGCCATCAGCTTGGAGGGCATCCTCTCGGGAGAGACCCAGTACTTC. Residues: CAISLEGILSGETQYF.

This clone was found a few times. The rearrangement uses TRBV19 and TRBJ1-5; perhaps TRBD1 as D (6 bases). Germline V CDR1 and CDR2: LNHDA, SQIVND (reference sequence). This CDR3 contains 12 residues. This CDR3 is CDSRWGAQPQHF. The CDR3 nucleotides read TGTGACAGCCGATGGGGGGCACAGCCCCAGCATTTT.

The genes are TRBV19 and TRBJ2-3; D might be TRBD2 (5 bases). The CDR3 runs to 15 residues. Per the germline V gene, CDR1 is LNHDA and CDR2 is SQIVND (reference sequence). Between the trimmed V and J ends, which lost 7 bases and 4 bases, there was a span of 18 bases. CDR3 sequence: CASTSTRDYSDTQYF. The DNA of the CDR3 is TGTGCCAGTACCTCTACCCGCGACTACTCAGATACGCAGTATTTT.

Many counts were recorded for this clone. The J gene is TRBJ1-1, the V gene TRBV5-5; no definite D call. The V end lost 3 bases, the J end lost 3 bases, and 9 bases lay between the germline ends. The length of the CDR3 is 13 residues. The germline gives CDR1 SGHKS, CDR2 YYEKEE (reference sequence). In nucleotides, the CDR3 is TGTGCCAGCAGCTCCATCGGGTACACTGAAGCTTTCTTT. Protein product: CASSSIGYTEAFF. The entire variable domain, with the rest obtained from reference TRBV5-5 and TRBJ1-1, is as follows: DAGVTQSPTHLIKTRGQQVTLRCSPISGHKSVSWYQQVLGQGPQFIFQYYEKEERGRGNFPDRFSARQFPNYSSELNVNALLLGDSALYLCASSSIGYTEAFFGQGTRLTVV.

This clone has a count of ten or more. The chain recombines TRBV25-1 with TRBJ2-3; TRBD2 matches 11 bases. V shed 9 bases, J shed 6 bases, and the junction held 11 bases outside the gene matches. The germline V gene encodes CDR1 MGHDK and CDR2 SYGVNS. This CDR3 spans 15 amino acids. The CDR3 loop is CARPIAGGPNDTQYF. CDR3 in DNA: TGTGCCAGGCCTATAGCGGGAGGGCCAAACGATACGCAGTATTTT. The full variable domain, in which reference TRBV25-1 and TRBJ2-3 provide the parts outside the CDR3, is EADIYQTPRYLVIGTGKKITLECSQTMGHDKMYWYQQDPGMELHLIHYSYGVNSTEKGDLSSESTVSRIRTEHFPLTLESARPSHTSQYLCARPIAGGPNDTQYFGPGTRLTVL.

This clone was counted ten times or more. The chain joins TRBV11-3 to TRBJ2-5; 7 positions agree with TRBD1. J gave up 2 bases and V 4 bases, and 7 bases lay outside the gene matches. Germline loops: CDR1 SGHNT, CDR2 YENEEA. The CDR3 contains 15 residues. CDR3 loop: CASSSHQGVQETQYF. CDR3 DNA sequence: TGTGCCAGCAGCTCACACCAGGGGGTGCAAGAGACCCAGTACTTC.

DNA of the CDR3: TGTGCCAGCACCCAGGGGTCCTCCTACGAGCAGTACTTC. It specifies CASTQGSSYEQYF. The rearrangement uses TRBV28 and TRBJ2-7, with D tentatively TRBD1 (6 bases). CDR1 MDHEN and CDR2 SYDVKM come from the germline V gene. The CDR3 extends over 13 amino acids. Trimming removed 7 bases at V and 0 bases at J, with 10 bases between.

There are many counts of this clone. V usage is TRBV6-6 and J usage is TRBJ2-3; 16 bases match TRBD2. The V gene's germline CDR1 is MNHNY and CDR2 SVGAGI (reference sequence). With V trimmed by 2 bases and J by 1 base, 3 bases remained unmatched. This CDR3 is built from 18 residues. The DNA of the CDR3 is TGTGCCAGCAGTTACCGGGGACTAGCGGGAGGGGGCACAGATACGCAGTATTTT. Protein: CASSYRGLAGGGTDTQYF.

This clone was seen a few times. This sequence joins TRBV6-1 and TRBJ2-7, with D tentatively TRBD2 (5 bases). The germline V gene encodes CDR1 MNHNS and CDR2 SASEGT. Trimming removed 8 bases from V and 2 bases from J, with 13 bases in between. The CDR3 is made up of 13 amino acids. CDR3 nucleotide sequence: TGTGCCAGCTGGATATCGGGAACCTACGAGCAGTACTTC. This translates into CASWISGTYEQYF.